A single sample is the source of the 31 T cell receptor beta chains below, sequenced in a study of neoadjuvant anti-PD-1 for oral cavity cancer (dated by TCRdb to the early 2020s). The receptor library was made with the immunoSEQ multiplex PCR assay. This is the immuneACCESS table as TCRdb keeps it, with only in-frame sequences that have V and J called. A part of the clones is gone; compared with another copy, unresolved V genes explain less than half, and the rest is unexplained. A total of approximately 7,000 clones appear in this sample, roughly 70% of them only once. The top ten clonotypes cover 2.5% to 3.5% of the sample. The sample's time point label, in plain terms: before neoadjuvant nivolumab. Material: PBMCs, obtained before nivolumab (anti-PD-1) treatment. The receptors come from a person between 35 and 79 years old with oral cavity squamous cell carcinoma.

This chain connects TRBV5-5 to TRBJ1-5; TRBD1 matches 9 bases. CDR3 length: 13 amino acids. Looked up from germline, CDR1 is SGHKS and CDR2 is YYEKEE (reference sequence). J gave up 7 bases and V 4 bases, and 3 bases lay outside the gene matches. This CDR3 is CASSGTGLQPQHF. The CDR3 DNA reads as TGTGCCAGCAGCGGGACAGGGTTACAGCCCCAGCATTTT. Complete variable domain (other parts from reference TRBV5-5 and TRBJ1-5): DAGVTQSPTHLIKTRGQQVTLRCSPISGHKSVSWYQQVLGQGPQFIFQYYEKEERGRGNFPDRFSARQFPNYSSELNVNALLLGDSALYLCASSGTGLQPQHFGDGTRLSIL.

The J gene is TRBJ2-1, the V gene TRBV7-2; 10 positions match TRBD1. This CDR3 is built from 15 residues. The germline V gene encodes CDR1 SGHTA and CDR2 FQGNSA. J lost 5 bases, V lost 4 bases, and 5 bases had no gene match. The CDR3 is CASSSGTGANNEQFF. The CDR3 DNA reads TGTGCCAGCAGCTCAGGGACAGGGGCGAACAATGAGCAGTTCTTC.

The count of this clone is one. The chain links TRBV7-6 to TRBJ2-7, with 7 bases identical to TRBD2. CDR1 is SGHVS, CDR2 FNYEAQ, per germline. This CDR3 spans 14 amino acids. V shed 1 base and J 3 bases; nucleotides not matched to a gene: 3. CDR3 nucleotide sequence: TGTGCCAGCAGCTTAGTTGCGGGGGACTACGAGCAGTACTTC. Translation: CASSLVAGDYEQYF.

The chain combines TRBV10-1 with TRBJ2-3; D perhaps matches TRBD2 (7 bases). The CDR3 loop spans 15 amino acids. The germline V gene has CDR1 WNHNN and CDR2 SYGVQD (reference sequence). Trimming stripped 3 bases from V and 8 bases from J, with 18 bases between. The CDR3 sequence: CASSDGSGARGTQYF. In DNA form, the CDR3 reads TGCGCCAGCAGTGATGGGAGCGGGGCCAGGGGTACGCAGTATTTT.

The chain has TRBV6-1 and TRBJ2-6, with 7 positions matching TRBD1. The CDR3 sequence is 14 residues long. J lost 2 bases, V lost 8 bases, and 3 bases had no gene match. The germline gives CDR1 MNHNS, CDR2 SASEGT. CDR3 sequence reads: CASLRGPGANVLTF. The CDR3 DNA sequence: TGTGCCAGCCTTAGGGGGCCTGGGGCCAACGTCCTGACTTTC.

The chain is built from TRBV7-2 and TRBJ2-7, with 9 bases aligning to TRBD2. Germline lookup yields CDR1 SGHTA and CDR2 FQGNSA. The CDR3 covers 15 residues. Trimming removed 5 bases from V and 2 bases from J; junction bases left unmatched: 7. The DNA of the CDR3 is TGTGCCAGCAGCACCCAAGCGGGGGGCACCTACGAGCAGTACTTC. This sequence encodes CASSTQAGGTYEQYF.

The chain carries TRBV5-1 and TRBJ2-6; the D is unclear. V lost 5 bases to trimming and J lost 0 bases, with 12 bases between them. The CDR3 has 16 amino acids. Per the germline V gene, CDR1 is SGHRS and CDR2 is YFSETQ. The CDR3 reads CASSRTESSGANVLTF. The CDR3 nucleotides read TGCGCCAGCAGTCGGACGGAGAGCTCTGGGGCCAACGTCCTGACTTTC.

The chain employs TRBV5-5 and TRBJ2-7; TRBD1 might be the D (5 bases). Per germline, CDR1 SGHKS and CDR2 YYEKEE (reference sequence). Trimming stripped 0 bases from V and 4 bases from J, with 11 bases between. The CDR3 has 14 residues. The chain's CDR3 is CASSLVGRDYEQYF. DNA for the CDR3: TGTGCCAGCAGCTTGGTAGGCAGGGATTACGAGCAGTACTTC.

The gene calls are TRBV7-9 and TRBJ2-2; 11 bases map to TRBD2. Trimming took 5 bases from V and 4 from J; bases not matched to a gene: 3. CDR1 is SEHNR and CDR2 is FQNEAQ in the germline V gene (reference sequence). The CDR3 covers 15 residues. The CDR3 DNA sequence: TGTGCCAGCAGCCCGACTAGCGGGGCCACCGGGGAGCTGTTTTTT. This encodes CASSPTSGATGELFF.

The genes are TRBV29-1 and TRBJ1-5, with D possibly being TRBD1 (6 bases). The V end was cut by 1 base, the J end by 4 bases, with 8 bases between. The V gene's germline CDR1 is SQVTM and CDR2 ANQGSEA. The CDR3 is made up of 13 amino acids. Here the CDR3 DNA reads TGCAGCGTTGAAGGGGGACAAAATCAGCCCCAGCATTTT. As protein: CSVEGGQNQPQHF.

As to this clone: Other DNA variants within this sample encode the same CDR3. The chain links TRBV6-1 to TRBJ1-1; D unresolved. V lost 7 bases, J lost 4 bases, and 10 bases lay in between. The CDR3 has 12 amino acids. The V gene's germline CDR1 is MNHNS and CDR2 SASEGT. This chain's CDR3 is CASKGGVTEAFF. The CDR3 DNA follows: TGTGCCAGCAAAGGCGGGGTCACTGAAGCTTTCTTT.

A single count supports this clone. The V and J genes are TRBV5-1 and TRBJ1-1, with TRBD1 matching over 7 bases. In germline, CDR1 is SGHRS, CDR2 YFSETQ. This CDR3 has 13 residues. V dropped 4 bases and J dropped 1; count of bases not matched to a gene: 1. CDR3: CASSTGENTEAFF. The DNA for the CDR3 is TGCGCCAGCAGCACAGGGGAGAACACTGAAGCTTTCTTT.

The genes are TRBV28 and TRBJ1-1; D unresolved. V was clipped by 2 bases and J by 3 bases, with 13 bases between them. Germline V lookup: CDR1 MDHEN, CDR2 SYDVKM. The CDR3 has 15 amino acids. The CDR3 protein is CASSLEGWVDTEAFF. The CDR3 region has the DNA TGTGCCAGCAGTTTAGAGGGTTGGGTGGACACTGAAGCTTTCTTT.

The chain carries TRBV18 and TRBJ2-5; a possible D gene is TRBD2 (6 bases). In germline, CDR1 is KGHSH, CDR2 LQKENI. This CDR3 spans 14 amino acids. The V and J ends lost 3 bases and 2 bases respectively, with 10 bases between them. The CDR3 DNA is TGTGCCAGCTCACCGTCGGGGACTCAAGAGACCCAGTACTTC. This encodes CASSPSGTQETQYF.

Only one count was recorded for this clone. The V gene is TRBV29-1, the J gene TRBJ2-3; a weak D match, TRBD1 (5 bases). Trimming left V 5 bases short and J 0 bases short, with 15 bases between. This CDR3 comprises 15 residues. Germline V lookup: CDR1 SQVTM, CDR2 ANQGSEA. CDR3 in DNA: TGCAGCGTTAGTACAGGAACTACAAGCACAGATACGCAGTATTTT. Its protein is CSVSTGTTSTDTQYF.

V usage is TRBV6-5 and J usage is TRBJ2-7; D not certain. Germline V CDR1 and CDR2: MNHEY, SVGAGI. V gave up 8 bases and J gave up 3 bases, with 8 bases separating them. The CDR3 spans 11 residues. The CDR3 protein is CASGRIYEQYF. The CDR3 coding sequence is TGTGCCAGCGGGCGGATCTACGAGCAGTACTTC.

CDR3 in amino acids: CASSSRTGRDNSPLHF. CDR3 nucleotide sequence: TGTGCCAGCAGCAGTAGGACAGGGAGGGATAATTCACCCCTCCACTTT. This sequence joins TRBV7-9 and TRBJ1-6; 8 bases align to TRBD1. From germline, CDR1 is SEHNR and CDR2 FQNEAQ (reference sequence). Trimming took 5 bases from V and 5 from J; bases not matched to a gene: 8. The CDR3 length is 16 residues.

This clone was detected only a few times. The J gene is TRBJ1-3, the V gene TRBV5-4; D not resolved. The CDR3 contains 14 residues. Germline CDR1 and CDR2: SGHNT and YYREEE (reference sequence). The V end lost 5 bases, the J end lost 5 bases, and 14 bases lay between the germline ends. The CDR3 DNA follows: TGTGCCAGCAGTAGAGACACTGTGAGAAACACCATATATTTT. Its translation: CASSRDTVRNTIYF. Full variable domain (outside the CDR3, taken from reference TRBV5-4 and TRBJ1-3): ETGVTQSPTHLIKTRGQQVTLRCSSQSGHNTVSWYQQALGQGPQFIFQYYREEENGRGNFPPRFSGLQFPNYSSELNVNALELDDSALYLCASSRDTVRNTIYFGEGSWLTVV.

The rearrangement joins TRBV15 to TRBJ1-2; D may be TRBD1 (5 bases). The CDR3 has 15 residues. Per the germline V gene, CDR1 is LNHNV and CDR2 is YYDKDF (reference sequence). V was pared by 0 bases and J by 5 bases, with 13 bases between. The CDR3 region is CATSRDLGDGYGYTF. In DNA, the CDR3 is TGTGCCACCAGCAGAGATCTGGGGGATGGATATGGCTACACCTTC. Filled out from reference TRBV15 and TRBJ1-2, the complete variable domain reads DAMVIQNPRYQVTQFGKPVTLSCSQTLNHNVMYWYQQKSSQAPKLLFHYYDKDFNNEADTPDNFQSRRPNTSFCFLDIRSPGLGDTAMYLCATSRDLGDGYGYTFGSGTRLTVV.

V gene TRBV30 combines with J gene TRBJ1-3; D uncertain. CDR3 size: 12 residues. V was pared by 2 bases and J by 7 bases, with 9 bases between. The germline CDR1 and CDR2 sequences are GTSNPN and SVGIG (reference sequence). The CDR3 DNA is TGTGCCTGGAGTAAGCGTGGTAACACCATATATTTT. It yields the protein CAWSKRGNTIYF.

The chain employs TRBV29-1 and TRBJ2-5, with 13 bases aligning to TRBD2. V shed 5 bases, J shed 4 bases, and the junction held 7 bases outside the gene matches. The CDR3 runs 15 residues. Germline loops: CDR1 SQVTM, CDR2 ANQGSEA. The DNA of the CDR3 is TGCAGCGTTAGGACTAGCGGGGGTCGGGGAGAGACCCAGTACTTC. It specifies CSVRTSGGRGETQYF.

J is TRBJ2-7 and V is TRBV6-5; 8 bases are shared with TRBD1. Germline V gene lookup returns CDR1 MNHEY and CDR2 SVGAGI. The V gene end was trimmed by 5 bases and the J gene end by 7 bases; junction bases not matched to a gene: 10. There are 14 residues in the CDR3. The CDR3 DNA follows: TGTGCCAGCAGTACTGCGGACAGGGACCGAGAGCAGTACTTC. Translated, it gives CASSTADRDREQYF.

The chain joins TRBV5-6 to TRBJ2-6; weak D call: TRBD2 (6 bases). Looked up from germline, CDR1 is SGHDT and CDR2 is YYEEEE. The CDR3 covers 17 residues. V lost 6 bases and J lost 0, with 16 bases in between. In nucleotides, the CDR3 is TGTGCCAGCATCAAAATAGGGGACTCCTCTGGGGCCAACGTCCTGACTTTC. Its translation: CASIKIGDSSGANVLTF.

The chain couples TRBV15 to TRBJ2-1; 8 positions match TRBD1. Germline V lookup: CDR1 LNHNV, CDR2 YYDKDF (reference sequence). CDR3 length: 15 amino acids. With 7 bases clipped from V and 6 bases from J, the junction kept 11 bases outside the gene matches. This CDR3 is CATTGGATKSNEQFF. The CDR3 DNA reads as TGTGCCACCACAGGGGGCGCCACAAAAAGCAATGAGCAGTTCTTC. Full variable domain (outside the CDR3, taken from reference TRBV15 and TRBJ2-1): DAMVIQNPRYQVTQFGKPVTLSCSQTLNHNVMYWYQQKSSQAPKLLFHYYDKDFNNEADTPDNFQSRRPNTSFCFLDIRSPGLGDTAMYLCATTGGATKSNEQFFGPGTRLTVL.

This sequence joins TRBV4-3 and TRBJ1-1; no clear D gene. Germline CDR1 reads LGHNA; CDR2 reads YSLEER. The CDR3 contains 16 residues. Trimming stripped 3 bases from V and 4 bases from J, with 18 bases between. The CDR3 loop reads CASSQEYQSVGTEAFF. CDR3 in DNA: TGCGCCAGCAGCCAGGAATATCAATCGGTAGGCACTGAAGCTTTCTTT.

The rearrangement uses TRBV28 and TRBJ2-5, with TRBD2 as a possible D gene (7 bases). V lost 3 bases and J 4 bases, leaving 12 bases between the germline ends. The V gene's germline CDR1 is MDHEN and CDR2 SYDVKM. The CDR3 totals 14 residues. This CDR3 is CASSLRGRGETQYF. For the CDR3, the DNA is TGTGCCAGCAGTTTGCGGGGGCGGGGAGAGACCCAGTACTTC.

The chain recombines TRBV5-1 with TRBJ1-6; D is uncertain. The CDR3 has 14 amino acids. The V end lost 0 bases, the J end lost 6 bases, and 7 bases lay between the germline ends. CDR1 and CDR2 from the germline V gene are SGHRS and YFSETQ. DNA for the CDR3: TGCGCCAGCAGCTTGGCCCCGGCTAATTCACCCCTCCACTTT. It codes for CASSLAPANSPLHF. The full variable domain, its missing parts supplied by reference TRBV5-1 and TRBJ1-6, is KAGVTQTPRYLIKTRGQQVTLSCSPISGHRSVSWYQQTPGQGLQFLFEYFSETQRNKGNFPGRFSGRQFSNSRSEMNVSTLELGDSALYLCASSLAPANSPLHFGNGTRLTVT.

This clone was picked up one time. This sequence joins TRBV6-5 and TRBJ1-2; 9 bases map to TRBD1. The V segment lost 5 bases and the J segment 4 bases; nucleotides outside the gene matches: 8. Per the germline V gene, CDR1 is MNHEY and CDR2 is SVGAGI. The CDR3 consists of 15 residues. The CDR3 bases are TGTGCCAGCAGTCCTACAGGGGGCGCGATCTATGGCTACACCTTC. Its protein is CASSPTGGAIYGYTF.

J is TRBJ2-3 and V is TRBV9, with D hard to call. Looked up from germline, CDR1 is SGDLS and CDR2 is YYNGEE. The CDR3 has 15 amino acids. V lost 2 bases and J lost 2, with 12 bases in between. CDR3 amino acids: CASSVERPDTDTQYF. CDR3 DNA: TGTGCCAGCAGCGTGGAACGGCCGGACACAGATACGCAGTATTTT.

The chain recombines TRBV18 with TRBJ2-2; D uncertain. The CDR3 runs 14 residues. The germline V gene has CDR1 KGHSH and CDR2 LQKENI. Trimming took 0 bases from V and 4 from J, leaving 6 bases between them. The CDR3 sequence is CASSPPHPTGELFF. CDR3 nucleotide sequence: TGTGCCAGCTCACCACCGCACCCCACCGGGGAGCTGTTTTTT. The full variable domain, its missing parts supplied by reference TRBV18 and TRBJ2-2, is NAGVMQNPRHLVRRRGQEARLRCSPMKGHSHVYWYRQLPEEGLKFMVYLQKENIIDESGMPKERFSAEFPKEGPSILRIQQVVRGDSAAYFCASSPPHPTGELFFGEGSRLTVL.

The chain couples TRBV5-6 to TRBJ1-1; D is perhaps TRBD1 (6 bases). In germline, CDR1 is SGHDT, CDR2 YYEEEE. The length of the CDR3 is 13 residues. Trimming took off 7 bases at V and 4 bases at J, with 14 bases between the two ends. Here the CDR3 reads CASLRGAFTEAFF. Written as DNA, the CDR3 is TGTGCCAGCTTGCGGGGGGCGTTCACTGAAGCTTTCTTT.